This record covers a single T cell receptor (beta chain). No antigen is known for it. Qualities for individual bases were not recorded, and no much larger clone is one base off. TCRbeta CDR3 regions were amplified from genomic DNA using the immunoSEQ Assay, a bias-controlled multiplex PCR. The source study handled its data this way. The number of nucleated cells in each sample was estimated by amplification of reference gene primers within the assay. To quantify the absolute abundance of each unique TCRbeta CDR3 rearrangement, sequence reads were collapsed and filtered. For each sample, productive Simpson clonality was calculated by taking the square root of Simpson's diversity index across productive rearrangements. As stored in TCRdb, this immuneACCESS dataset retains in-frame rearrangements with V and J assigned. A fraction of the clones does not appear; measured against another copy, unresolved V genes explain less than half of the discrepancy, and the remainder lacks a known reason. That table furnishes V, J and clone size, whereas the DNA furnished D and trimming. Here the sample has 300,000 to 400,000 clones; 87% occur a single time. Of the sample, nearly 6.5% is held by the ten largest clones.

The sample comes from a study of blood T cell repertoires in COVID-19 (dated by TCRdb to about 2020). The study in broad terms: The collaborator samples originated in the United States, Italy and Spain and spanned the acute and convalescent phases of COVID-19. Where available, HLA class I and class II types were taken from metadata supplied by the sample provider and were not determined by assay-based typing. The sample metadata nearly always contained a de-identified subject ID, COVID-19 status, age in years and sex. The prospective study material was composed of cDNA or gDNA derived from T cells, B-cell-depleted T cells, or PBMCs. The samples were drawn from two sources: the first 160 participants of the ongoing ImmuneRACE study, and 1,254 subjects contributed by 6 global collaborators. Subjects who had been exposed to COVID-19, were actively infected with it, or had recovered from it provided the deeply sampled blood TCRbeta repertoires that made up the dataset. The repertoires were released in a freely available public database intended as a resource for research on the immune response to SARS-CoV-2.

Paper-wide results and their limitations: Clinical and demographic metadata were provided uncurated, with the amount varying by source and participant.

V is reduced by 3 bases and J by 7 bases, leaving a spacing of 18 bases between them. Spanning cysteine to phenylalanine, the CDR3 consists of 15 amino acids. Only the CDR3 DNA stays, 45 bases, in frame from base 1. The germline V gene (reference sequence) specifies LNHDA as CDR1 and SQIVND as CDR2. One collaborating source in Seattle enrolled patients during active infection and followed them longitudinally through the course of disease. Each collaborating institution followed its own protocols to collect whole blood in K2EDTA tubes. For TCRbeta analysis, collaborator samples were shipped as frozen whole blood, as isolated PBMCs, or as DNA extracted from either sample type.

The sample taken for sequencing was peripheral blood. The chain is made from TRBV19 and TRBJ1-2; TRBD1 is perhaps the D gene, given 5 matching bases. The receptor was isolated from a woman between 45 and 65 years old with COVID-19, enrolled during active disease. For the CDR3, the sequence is CASSIWRAGSGGYTF. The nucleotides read TGTGCCAGTAGTATCTGGAGGGCAGGGTCTGGTGGCTACACCTTC.